This T cell receptor beta chain was profiled in a study of T cells after somatic rescue of genetic block. Profiled with immunoSEQ multiplex PCR; TCRdb holds only in-frame clones, not every one. The repertoire holds over 95,000 clones, around nine tenths seen once, with approximately 1.3% in the top ten. Germline CDR1 LGHNT, CDR2 FRNRAP. This CDR3 contains 16 residues. Losses at the gene ends were 3 bases for V and 3 bases for J; bases not matched to a gene: 10. The count of this clone is one. This TCR was recovered from a woman aged 18-30 years. Material for sequencing was peripheral blood mononuclear cells (PBMCs). This rearrangement joins TRBV12-5 to TRBJ1-2; 7 bases are shared with TRBD1. CDR3 bases: TGTGCTAGTGGTTTCGACCGGACAGGAGGGGACTATGGCTACACCTTC. Translated: CASGFDRTGGDYGYTF.